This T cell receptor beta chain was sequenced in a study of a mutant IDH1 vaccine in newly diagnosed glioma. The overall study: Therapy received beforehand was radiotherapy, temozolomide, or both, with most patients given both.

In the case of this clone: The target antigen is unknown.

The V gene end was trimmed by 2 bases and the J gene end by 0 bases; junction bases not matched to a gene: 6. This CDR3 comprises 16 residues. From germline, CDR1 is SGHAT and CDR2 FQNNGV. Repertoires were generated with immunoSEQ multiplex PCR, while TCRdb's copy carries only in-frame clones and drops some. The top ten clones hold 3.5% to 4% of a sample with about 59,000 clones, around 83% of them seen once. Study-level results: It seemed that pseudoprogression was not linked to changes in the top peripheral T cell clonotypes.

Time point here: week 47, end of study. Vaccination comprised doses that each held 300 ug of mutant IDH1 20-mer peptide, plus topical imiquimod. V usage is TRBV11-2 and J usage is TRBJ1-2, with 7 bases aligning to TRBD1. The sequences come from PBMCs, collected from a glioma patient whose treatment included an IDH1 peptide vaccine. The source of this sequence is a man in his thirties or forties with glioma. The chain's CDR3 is CASSLSAGGANYGYTF. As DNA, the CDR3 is TGTGCCAGCAGCTTAAGTGCAGGGGGTGCTAACTATGGCTACACCTTC.